The 26 T cell receptor beta chains below come from one sample, sequenced in a study of blood T cell repertoires in COVID-19. Sequenced by immunoSEQ multiplex PCR; TCRdb stores in-frame clones only, minus some. This sample has roughly 110,000 clones; around 81% occur once, and the top ten carry about 10%. The sequenced sample consisted of peripheral blood. The source of these receptors is a human donor in a cohort sampled during active COVID-19.

V is TRBV5-1 and J is TRBJ1-2; D may be TRBD1 (5 bases). The CDR3 sequence is 13 residues long. CDR1 and CDR2 (germline): SGHRS, YFSETQ. V lost 6 bases and J lost 7, with 16 bases in between. The DNA for the CDR3 is TGCGCCAGCAAAGTGGACACTCAAGGTGGCTACACCTTC. This translates into CASKVDTQGGYTF. Using reference TRBV5-1 and TRBJ1-2 for the parts outside the CDR3, the full variable domain is KAGVTQTPRYLIKTRGQQVTLSCSPISGHRSVSWYQQTPGQGLQFLFEYFSETQRNKGNFPGRFSGRQFSNSRSEMNVSTLELGDSALYLCASKVDTQGGYTFGSGTRLTVV.

The gene calls are TRBV19 and TRBJ1-2; D not resolved. The germline V gene encodes CDR1 LNHDA and CDR2 SQIVND (reference sequence). The V end was cut by 5 bases, the J end by 5 bases, with 15 bases between. There are 14 residues in the CDR3. The CDR3 loop reads CASSFYDKPYGYTF. Here the CDR3 DNA reads TGTGCCAGTAGTTTCTACGACAAGCCTTATGGCTACACCTTC.

The chain is built from TRBV7-2 and TRBJ2-3; weak D call: TRBD2 (5 bases). The germline V and J ends were trimmed by 3 bases and 5 bases, with 12 bases remaining between them. The germline CDR1 and CDR2 sequences are SGHTA and FQGNSA. CDR3 size: 14 residues. The CDR3: CASSFQRGLDTQYF. The CDR3 DNA is TGTGCCAGCAGCTTCCAGAGAGGGTTAGATACGCAGTATTTT. The full variable domain, with the rest looked up from reference TRBV7-2 and TRBJ2-3, is GAGVSQSPSNKVTEKGKDVELRCDPISGHTALYWYRQSLGQGLEFLIYFQGNSAPDKSGLPSDRFSAERTGGSVSTLTIQRTQQEDSAVYLCASSFQRGLDTQYFGPGTRLTVL.

In its sample, this clone was seen a few times. The gene calls are TRBV7-3 and TRBJ2-1; tentatively, D is TRBD1 (6 bases). Germline V lookup: CDR1 SGHTA, CDR2 FQGTGA. This CDR3 region has 15 residues. The ends were cut back, 4 bases at V and 0 bases at J, with 10 bases in the middle. The CDR3 loop is CASSYTGSSYNEQFF. CDR3 nucleotides: TGTGCCAGCAGCTACACAGGGAGCTCCTACAATGAGCAGTTCTTC. Based on the CDR3 plus reference TRBV7-3 and TRBJ2-1, the full variable domain is GAGVSQTPSNKVTEKGKYVELRCDPISGHTALYWYRQSLGQGPEFLIYFQGTGAADDSGLPNDRFFAVRPEGSVSTLKIQRTERGDSAVYLCASSYTGSSYNEQFFGPGTRLTVL.

The genes are TRBV4-1 and TRBJ2-1; the D is unclear. The CDR3 totals 15 residues. Trimming shortened V by 1 base and J by 1 base, and 8 bases separated the two germline ends. The germline V gene has CDR1 MGHRA and CDR2 YSYEKL. The CDR3 region has the DNA TGCGCCAGCAGCCAAGCCCCAGGTTCCTACAATGAGCAGTTCTTC. Protein: CASSQAPGSYNEQFF.

This clone was found a few times. The chain employs TRBV6-5 and TRBJ1-4; no reliable D call. Trimming stripped 11 bases from V and 8 bases from J, with 15 bases between. The CDR3 is made up of 12 amino acids. Germline-derived CDR1 and CDR2 are MNHEY and SVGAGI. The CDR3, as DNA: TGTGCCCCCGGGGTAGAAGAAGAAAAACTGTTTTTT. Translated, it gives CAPGVEEEKLFF.

V usage is TRBV5-6 and J usage is TRBJ2-3; D possibly corresponds to TRBD2 (5 bases). Between the trimmed V and J ends, which lost 4 bases and 1 base, there was a span of 13 bases. Germline V CDR1 and CDR2: SGHDT, YYEEEE. CDR3 length: 15 amino acids. CDR3 coding DNA: TGTGCCAGCAGCCTAGAGGGATCAGGCACAGATACGCAGTATTTT. Residues: CASSLEGSGTDTQYF.

The chain combines TRBV24-1 with TRBJ2-5, with D possibly TRBD2 on 6 matching bases. Germline-derived CDR1 and CDR2 are KGHDR and SFDVKD. Trimming shortened V by 5 bases and J by 5 bases, and 17 bases separated the two germline ends. The CDR3 runs 15 residues. The CDR3 is CATSGWGESRETQYF. The CDR3 DNA reads TGTGCCACCAGTGGCTGGGGGGAAAGTAGGGAGACCCAGTACTTC.

The V call is TRBV30, the J call TRBJ2-5, with 8 bases identical to TRBD1. The CDR3 has 14 amino acids. The germline V gene has CDR1 GTSNPN and CDR2 SVGIG (reference sequence). V was clipped by 2 bases and J by 5 bases; unmatched bases: 7. The CDR3 nucleotides are TGTGCCTGGAGTATTGCAGGGGGCGCGGAGACCCAGTACTTC. Translating it yields CAWSIAGGAETQYF.

The rearrangement joins TRBV3-1 (or the pseudogene TRBV3-2) to TRBJ2-7, with TRBD2 matching over 10 bases. V shed 6 bases, J shed 6 bases, and the junction held 20 bases outside the gene matches. The CDR3 contains 18 residues. Germline loops: CDR1 LGHDT, CDR2 YNNKEL (reference sequence). CDR3 loop: CASRDVAGGSPSWSEQYF. In DNA, the CDR3 is TGTGCCAGCAGAGACGTAGCGGGGGGCTCCCCGAGTTGGTCCGAGCAGTACTTC.

The chain recombines TRBV5-5 with TRBJ1-1; 9 bases are a match to TRBD1. J lost 7 bases, V lost 4 bases, and 11 bases had no gene match. The CDR3 consists of 15 residues. Per germline, CDR1 SGHKS and CDR2 YYEKEE (reference sequence). The CDR3 region has the DNA TGTGCCAGCAGCACGGGACAGGGAGGGTTGGGTGAAGCTTTCTTT. Encoded protein: CASSTGQGGLGEAFF.

V and J are TRBV5-1 and TRBJ2-4, with TRBD1 identical over 7 bases. Trimming cost V 0 bases and J 4 bases; bases outside gene matches: 1. From germline, CDR1 is SGHRS and CDR2 YFSETQ. The CDR3 runs 14 residues. The CDR3 sequence is CASSLDRGKNIQYF. CDR3 in DNA: TGCGCCAGCAGCTTGGACAGGGGTAAAAACATTCAGTACTTC.

This clone has a count of ten or more. The chain is built from TRBV4-1 and TRBJ1-2; possible D gene TRBD1, 5 bases. CDR1 and CDR2 from the germline V gene are MGHRA and YSYEKL. This CDR3 spans 13 amino acids. Trimming removed 0 bases at V and 8 bases at J, with 10 bases between. CDR3 sequence (DNA): TGCGCCAGCAGCCAAGAAACAGGCTCCGGCTACACCTTC. Translated: CASSQETGSGYTF.

This clone was seen once. The chain employs TRBV30 and TRBJ1-6; D is uncertain. Trimming took 2 bases from V and 6 from J, leaving 8 bases between them. The germline gives CDR1 GTSNPN, CDR2 SVGIG (reference sequence). CDR3 size: 13 residues. This CDR3 reads CAWSTSANSPLHF. The CDR3, as DNA: TGTGCCTGGAGTACTTCCGCTAATTCACCCCTCCACTTT.

The chain recombines TRBV9 with TRBJ2-7; TRBD2 is a possible D gene (5 bases). Trimming took off 3 bases at V and 5 bases at J, with 18 bases between the two ends. CDR1 SGDLS and CDR2 YYNGEE come from the germline V gene. There are 15 residues in the CDR3. The CDR3 region is CASSAEGPQADEQYF. CDR3 sequence (DNA): TGTGCCAGCAGCGCCGAGGGTCCTCAGGCGGACGAGCAGTACTTC.

The CDR3 loop is CASSRGQSSYEQYF. The CDR3 bases are TGCGCCAGCAGCCGCGGACAGAGCTCCTACGAGCAGTACTTC. This sequence joins TRBV5-1 and TRBJ2-7; a weak D match, TRBD1 (6 bases). The CDR3 extends over 14 amino acids. V was shortened by 4 bases and J by 0 bases, with 11 bases between the two germline ends. Per the germline V gene, CDR1 is SGHRS and CDR2 is YFSETQ.

The rearrangement links TRBV6-5 to TRBJ2-5, with a weak D call TRBD1 (6 bases). The CDR3 spans 13 residues. CDR1 is MNHEY and CDR2 is SVGAGI in the germline V gene. Trimming cost V 6 bases and J 6 bases, with 14 bases left between them. This CDR3 reads CASSTQGRQTQYF. DNA for the CDR3: TGTGCCAGCAGCACACAGGGTCGGCAGACCCAGTACTTC.

V gene TRBV3-1 (or the pseudogene TRBV3-2) combines with J gene TRBJ1-2, with TRBD1 as a possible D gene (6 bases). V dropped 6 bases and J dropped 8 bases, with 10 bases sitting between them. Germline values: CDR1 LGHDT, CDR2 YNNKEL (reference sequence). The CDR3 covers 11 residues. The CDR3 bases are TGTGCCAGCAGTTTACAGGGCGGCTACACCTTC. Translating it yields CASSLQGGYTF.

The chain carries TRBV7-2 and TRBJ1-2, with D possibly TRBD1 on 5 matching bases. CDR3 length: 17 residues. V was trimmed by 6 bases and J by 0 bases, leaving 20 bases between them. CDR1 is SGHTA, CDR2 FQGNSA, per germline. The CDR3 nucleotides are TGTGCCAGCAGTCCTCCGGGCGGGGCCGGGTCTAACTATGGCTACACCTTC. Translating gives CASSPPGGAGSNYGYTF. Full variable domain (rest looked up from reference TRBV7-2 and TRBJ1-2): GAGVSQSPSNKVTEKGKDVELRCDPISGHTALYWYRQSLGQGLEFLIYFQGNSAPDKSGLPSDRFSAERTGGSVSTLTIQRTQQEDSAVYLCASSPPGGAGSNYGYTFGSGTRLTVV.

The V gene is TRBV19, the J gene TRBJ2-5; 11 nucleotides agree with TRBD1. J was trimmed by 2 bases and V by 6 bases; bases with no gene match: 5. Germline assignment: CDR1 LNHDA and CDR2 SQIVND (reference sequence). This CDR3 region has 15 residues. CDR3 amino acids: CASRGQGAAQETQYF. The CDR3 coding sequence is TGTGCCAGTAGAGGACAGGGGGCCGCGCAAGAGACCCAGTACTTC.

The rearrangement links TRBV5-6 to TRBJ1-3, with D possibly matching TRBD1 (5 bases). V shed 4 bases and J shed 3 bases, with 14 bases lying between them. The CDR3 consists of 15 residues. Looked up from germline, CDR1 is SGHDT and CDR2 is YYEEEE. The CDR3 sequence: CASSPPGGYGNTIYF. Written as DNA, the CDR3 is TGTGCCAGCAGCCCTCCGGGGGGGTATGGAAACACCATATATTTT.

The V gene is TRBV6-2 or TRBV6-3, the J gene TRBJ2-7, with a weak D call TRBD1 (5 bases). Trimming stripped 5 bases from V and 2 bases from J, with 19 bases between. The CDR3 sequence is 16 residues long. Germline CDR1 MNHEY, CDR2 SVGEGT. The CDR3 loop is CASSPLQAEGPYEQYF. The CDR3 region has the DNA TGTGCCAGCAGTCCCCTACAGGCGGAAGGGCCCTACGAGCAGTACTTC.

This clone appeared once. V is TRBV18 and J is TRBJ1-4, with a possible D match to TRBD1 (5 bases). The V gene's germline CDR1 is KGHSH and CDR2 LQKENI. This CDR3 is 15 amino acids long. The V and J ends lost 0 bases and 14 bases respectively, with 19 bases between them. In DNA, the CDR3 is TGTGCCAGCTCACCACCGGGACTGCGGACTGGACGCCTGTTTTTT. Amino acids: CASSPPGLRTGRLFF.

The V gene is TRBV5-5, the J gene TRBJ2-5; 8 bases are shared with TRBD1. The CDR3 covers 13 residues. The junction had 3 bases not matched to a gene; V was cut back by 4 bases and J by 4 bases. CDR1 is SGHKS, CDR2 YYEKEE, per germline (reference sequence). In DNA, the CDR3 is TGTGCCAGCAGCGTAGACAGGGGAGAGACCCAGTACTTC. It translates to CASSVDRGETQYF.

The CDR3 spells CASSQWGVGDGYTF. CDR3 nucleotides: TGTGCCAGCAGTCAGTGGGGGGTGGGAGATGGCTACACCTTC. The genes are TRBV2 and TRBJ1-2, with a possible D match to TRBD1 (5 bases). Trimming stripped 5 bases from V and 6 bases from J, with 16 bases between. The germline CDR1 and CDR2 sequences are SNHLY and FYNNEI. The length of the CDR3 is 14 residues. Full variable domain (missing parts from reference TRBV2 and TRBJ1-2): EPEVTQTPSHQVTQMGQEVILRCVPISNHLYFYWYRQILGQKVEFLVSFYNNEISEKSEIFDDQFSVERPDGSNFTLKIRSTKLEDSAMYFCASSQWGVGDGYTFGSGTRLTVV.

The chain uses TRBV5-6 and TRBJ1-2; TRBD1 agrees at 7 bases. This CDR3 has 14 residues. The J segment lost 3 bases and the V segment lost 5 bases, leaving 7 bases of the junction unmatched. Germline V gene lookup returns CDR1 SGHDT and CDR2 YYEEEE. The CDR3 spells CASSSGGPHYGYTF. Written as DNA, the CDR3 is TGTGCCAGCAGTTCAGGGGGACCTCACTATGGCTACACCTTC.